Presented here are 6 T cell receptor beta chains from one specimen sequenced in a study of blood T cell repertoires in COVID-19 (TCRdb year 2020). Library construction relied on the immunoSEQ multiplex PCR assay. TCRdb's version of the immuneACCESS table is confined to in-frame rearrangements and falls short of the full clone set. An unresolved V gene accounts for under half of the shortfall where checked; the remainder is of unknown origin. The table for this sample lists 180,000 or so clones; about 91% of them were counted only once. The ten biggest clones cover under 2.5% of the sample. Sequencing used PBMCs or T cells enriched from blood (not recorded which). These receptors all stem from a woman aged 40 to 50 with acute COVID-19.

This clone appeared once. The CDR3 DNA sequence: TGTGCCAGTACAGGGGGGACTAGCGGGAATGAGCAGTTCTTC. Its protein is CASTGGTSGNEQFF. The genes are TRBV28 and TRBJ2-1, with 12 bases fitting TRBD2. CDR1 is MDHEN and CDR2 is SYDVKM in the germline V gene. V was clipped by 9 bases and J by 7 bases; unmatched bases: 7. This CDR3 comprises 14 residues.

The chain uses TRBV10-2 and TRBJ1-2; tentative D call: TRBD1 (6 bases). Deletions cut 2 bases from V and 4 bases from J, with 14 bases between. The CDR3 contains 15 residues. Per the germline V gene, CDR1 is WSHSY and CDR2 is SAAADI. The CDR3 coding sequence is TGCGCCAGCAGTGAGACGGTCGCAGGGGTCTATGGCTACACCTTC. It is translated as CASSETVAGVYGYTF.

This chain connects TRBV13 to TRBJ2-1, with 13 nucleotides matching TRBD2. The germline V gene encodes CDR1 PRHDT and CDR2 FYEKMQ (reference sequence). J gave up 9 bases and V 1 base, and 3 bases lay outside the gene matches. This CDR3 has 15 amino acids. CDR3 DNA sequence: TGTGCCAGCAGCTTAGAGACTAGCGGGAGGCCTGAGCAGTTCTTC. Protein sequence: CASSLETSGRPEQFF.

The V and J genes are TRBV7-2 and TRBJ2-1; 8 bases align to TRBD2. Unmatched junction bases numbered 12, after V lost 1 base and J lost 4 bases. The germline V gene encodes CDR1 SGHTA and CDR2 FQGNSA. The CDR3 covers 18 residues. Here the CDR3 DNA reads TGTGCCAGCAGCTTAGGGGGTCGTCGGACTAGCAAATACAATGAGCAGTTCTTC. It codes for CASSLGGRRTSKYNEQFF.

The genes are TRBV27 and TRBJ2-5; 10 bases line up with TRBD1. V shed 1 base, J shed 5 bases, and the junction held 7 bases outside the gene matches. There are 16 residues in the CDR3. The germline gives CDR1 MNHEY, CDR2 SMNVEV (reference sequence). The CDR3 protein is CASSLWTGGHLETQYF. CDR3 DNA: TGTGCCAGCAGTTTATGGACAGGGGGTCATTTGGAGACCCAGTACTTC.

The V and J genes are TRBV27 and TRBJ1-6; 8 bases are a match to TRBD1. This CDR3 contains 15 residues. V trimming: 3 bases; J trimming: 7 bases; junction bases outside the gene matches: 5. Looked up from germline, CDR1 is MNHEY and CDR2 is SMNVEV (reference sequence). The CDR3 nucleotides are TGTGCCAGCAGTTTCAGGACAGGGCCCAATTCACCCCTCCACTTT. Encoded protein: CASSFRTGPNSPLHF.